The 11 T cell receptor beta chains below come from one sample, sequenced in a study of CD8+ T cells in alopecia areata. Extraction and reverse transcription of RNA yielded cDNA as the sequencing template. Profiling relied on immunoSEQ multiplex PCR, and the TCRdb table lists in-frame clones only, not all of them. The sample holds about 270,000 clones, approximately 60% seen once. As for treatment: oral pan-JAK inhibitor, 5-10 mg twice daily. The material was CD4+ T cells sorted from blood, obtained between weeks 51 and 54, from a patient treated with tofacitinib. All receptors derive from a human donor with alopecia areata.

The chain joins TRBV10-3 to TRBJ1-2, with D perhaps matching TRBD1 (5 bases). CDR3 size: 13 residues. The germline V and J ends were trimmed by 3 bases and 2 bases, with 7 bases remaining between them. Germline V gives CDR1 ENHRY, CDR2 SYGVKD. CDR3: CAISDQGNYGYTF. For the CDR3, the DNA is TGTGCCATCAGTGATCAGGGCAACTATGGCTACACCTTC.

In this sample, this clone turned up once. The J gene is TRBJ2-5, the V gene TRBV7-9; 7 bases fit TRBD1. The V gene's germline CDR1 is SEHNR and CDR2 FQNEAQ (reference sequence). V trimming: 6 bases; J trimming: 1 base; junction bases outside the gene matches: 2. This CDR3 has 13 residues. CDR3 nucleotide sequence: TGTGCCAGCAGTCGGACAGGCCAAGAGACCCAGTACTTC. Protein: CASSRTGQETQYF.

This CDR3 reads CASRQAPATNEKLFF. CDR3 sequence (DNA): TGTGCCAGCAGACAGGCCCCTGCAACTAATGAAAAACTGTTTTTT. The chain is built from TRBV6-5 and TRBJ1-4; weak D call: TRBD1 (5 bases). The germline gives CDR1 MNHEY, CDR2 SVGAGI. The V gene lost 6 bases and the J gene lost 0 bases, with 11 bases spanning the gap. CDR3 length: 15 amino acids.

In this sample, this clone turned up many times. This sequence joins TRBV28 and TRBJ1-1; D is ambiguous. Germline CDR1 is MDHEN and CDR2 is SYDVKM. V gave up 4 bases and J gave up 1 base, with 1 base separating them. This CDR3 spans 11 amino acids. Here the CDR3 reads CASSWNTEAFF. The CDR3 region has the DNA TGTGCCAGCAGTTGGAACACTGAAGCTTTCTTT.

This chain joins TRBV11-2 and TRBJ2-1; perhaps D is TRBD1 or TRBD2 (5 bases each). The germline V gene encodes CDR1 SGHAT and CDR2 FQNNGV. The CDR3 is made up of 12 amino acids. V lost 4 bases and J 7 bases, leaving 8 bases between the germline ends. CDR3 nucleotide sequence: TGTGCCAGCAGCTCGTGGGGGAATGAGCAGTTCTTC. Translated: CASSSWGNEQFF.

This clone was counted only a few times. The chain combines TRBV2 with TRBJ2-4, with 8 bases lining up with TRBD1. The junction had 14 bases not matched to a gene; V was cut back by 5 bases and J by 8 bases. Germline-derived CDR1 and CDR2 are SNHLY and FYNNEI. This CDR3 contains 16 residues. DNA for the CDR3: TGTGCCAGCAGTTCCAGGGGGCATTCAATTTCGGACATTCAGTACTTC. It encodes CASSSRGHSISDIQYF.

The chain links TRBV18 to TRBJ1-2, with 9 nucleotides matching TRBD1. This CDR3 has 15 residues. After removal of 2 bases from V and 5 bases from J, the junction contained 6 bases not matched to a gene. Per the germline V gene, CDR1 is KGHSH and CDR2 is LQKENI. The CDR3 spells CASSPGGTGSYGYTF. The CDR3 nucleotides are TGTGCCAGCTCACCAGGAGGGACAGGGTCGTATGGCTACACCTTC.

This clone appeared once. The chain links TRBV7-2 to TRBJ1-6, with D maybe TRBD1 (6 bases). Looked up from germline, CDR1 is SGHTA and CDR2 is FQGNSA. The V and J ends lost 6 bases and 8 bases respectively, with 14 bases between them. The length of the CDR3 is 14 residues. CDR3 region: CASRADSGHSPLHF. The CDR3 nucleotides are TGTGCCAGCAGGGCGGACAGTGGACATTCACCCCTCCACTTT.

Comment on this clone: One end of the junction does not line up with germline, which may come from a read error. The J gene is TRBJ2-7, the V gene TRBV7-7; TRBD1 might be the D (6 bases). This CDR3 has 13 residues. Germline CDR1 and CDR2: SSHAT and FNYEAQ (reference sequence). The CDR3 region has the DNA TGTGCTAGCAGCCGGGACACTACCTACGAGCAGTACTTC. Its protein product is CASSRDTTYEQYF. Full variable domain (outside the CDR3, taken from reference TRBV7-7 and TRBJ2-7): GAGVSQSPRYKVTKRGQDVTLRCDPISSHATLYWYQQALGQGPEFLTYFNYEAQPDKSGLPSDRFSAERPEGSISTLTIQRTEQRDSAMYRCASSRDTTYEQYFGPGTRLTVT.

This chain links TRBV5-1 with TRBJ2-1, with D possibly being TRBD1 (5 bases). The CDR3 sequence is 14 residues long. Germline CDR1 is SGHRS and CDR2 is YFSETQ. The ends were cut back, 6 bases at V and 5 bases at J, with 15 bases in the middle. The CDR3 nucleotides are TGCGCCAGCACTTCTCAGGGAATAAACAATGAGCAGTTCTTC. It codes for CASTSQGINNEQFF.

This clone was detected only once. The chain is built from TRBV9 and TRBJ2-7, with a weak D call TRBD2 (6 bases). V dropped 2 bases and J dropped 3 bases, with 12 bases sitting between them. The germline V gene encodes CDR1 SGDLS and CDR2 YYNGEE. This CDR3 comprises 14 residues. The chain's CDR3 is CASSVGRGLYEQYF. The CDR3 DNA is TGTGCCAGCAGCGTGGGGCGGGGCCTCTACGAGCAGTACTTC. The complete variable domain, with remaining parts taken from reference TRBV9 and TRBJ2-7, reads DSGVTQTPKHLITATGQRVTLRCSPRSGDLSVYWYQQSLDQGLQFLIQYYNGEERAKGNILERFSAQQFPDLHSELNLSSLELGDSALYFCASSVGRGLYEQYFGPGTRLTVT.